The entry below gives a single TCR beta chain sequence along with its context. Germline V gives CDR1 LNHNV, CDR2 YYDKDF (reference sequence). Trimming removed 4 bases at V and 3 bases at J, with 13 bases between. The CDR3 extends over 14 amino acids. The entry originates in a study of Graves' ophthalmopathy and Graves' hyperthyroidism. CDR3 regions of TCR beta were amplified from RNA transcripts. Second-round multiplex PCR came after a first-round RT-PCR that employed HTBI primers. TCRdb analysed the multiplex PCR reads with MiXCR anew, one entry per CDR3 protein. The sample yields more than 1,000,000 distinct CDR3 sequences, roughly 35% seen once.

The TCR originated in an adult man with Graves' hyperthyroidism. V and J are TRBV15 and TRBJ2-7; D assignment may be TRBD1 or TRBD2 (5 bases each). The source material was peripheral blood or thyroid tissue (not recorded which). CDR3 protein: CATSTRDGNYEQYF. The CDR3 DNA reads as TGTGCCACCAGCACGAGGGACGGGAACTACGAGCAGTACTTC.